This TCR beta chain derives from a study of blood T cell repertoires in COVID-19. Trimming stripped 3 bases from V and 14 bases from J, with 16 bases between. From germline, CDR1 is SGHAT and CDR2 FQNNGV. The CDR3 sequence is 12 residues long. Authors' processing steps: Nucleated cell number was recorded as an estimate derived from reference gene primer amplification. The method was immunoSEQ multiplex PCR; TCRdb's version includes in-frame clones alone and lacks a portion of them. V and J calls and clone size are those listed in that table; D and trimming were worked out from the DNA. The table includes 160,000 or so clones, approximately 88% detected once.

The chain couples TRBV11-2 to TRBJ1-2; D unresolved. This TCR derives from a man in his sixties with acute or convalescent COVID-19. The specimen sequenced was peripheral blood. The CDR3 coding sequence is TGTGCCAGCAGCTTTAGTTCGCTTGGGCAGACCTTC. Residues: CASSFSSLGQTF.